The rows below give T cell receptor beta chains drawn from one sample of a study of cytomegalovirus exposure and HLA in healthy donors. Using immunoSEQ multiplex PCR, the repertoire was profiled, and TCRdb retains in-frame clones only, with some absent. The profile shows about 150,000 clones, 65% to 80% of them singletons. The sample comprised PBMCs. These receptors originate from a man aged 35-49 years in good health and CMV-seropositive. Both conserved end residues are part of each CDR3. A D gene is named only where the DNA matches it firmly. Clone size is shown for a subset of rows, as once, few, many or a class of expanded clone.

>TRBD1|TRBJ2-1|TRBV9|.
CASSPRRGPQNEQFF
TGTGCCAGCAGCCCCCGTAGGGGGCCACAAAATGAGCAGTTCTTC
>TRBD2|TRBJ2-7|TRBV18|.
CASSRTSGLTSSYEQYF
TGTGCCAGCTCACGGACTAGCGGGCTAACCAGCTCCTACGAGCAGTACTTC
>.|TRBJ2-7|TRBV15|.
CATSSFRDKLLGEQYF
TGTGCCACCAGCAGTTTCCGGGACAAACTTCTTGGGGAGCAGTACTTC
>.|TRBJ1-2|TRBV4-1|.
CASSQDWAPGGYTF
TGCGCCAGCAGCCAAGACTGGGCCCCGGGGGGCTACACCTTC
>TRBD1|TRBJ2-3|TRBV7-3|.
CASSLRGGTGTQYF
TGTGCCAGCAGCTTAAGGGGCGGGACAGGTACGCAGTATTTT
>TRBD2|TRBJ2-1|TRBV7-2|.
CASSRFSGTSYNEQFF
TGTGCCAGCAGCCGTTTTAGCGGGACCTCCTACAATGAGCAGTTCTTC
>TRBD2|TRBJ2-1|TRBV27|.
CASRPLAGRTGNEQFF
TGTGCCAGCCGTCCCTTAGCGGGACGTACGGGCAATGAGCAGTTCTTC
>TRBD1|TRBJ1-5|TRBV5-1|.
CASSQSGTGDRPQHF
TGCGCCAGCAGCCAGTCCGGGACAGGGGACCGGCCCCAGCATTTT
>TRBD1|TRBJ2-7|TRBV29-1|.
CSVSRTGGYEQYF
TGCAGCGTATCCCGGACAGGGGGCTACGAGCAGTACTTC
>TRBD1|TRBJ2-3|TRBV9|.
CASSAEMTGGPDTQYF
TGTGCCAGCAGCGCAGAGATGACAGGGGGACCAGATACGCAGTATTTT
>TRBD1|TRBJ1-5|TRBV4-2|.
CASSQEDRGRQPQHF
TGTGCCAGCAGCCAAGAGGACAGGGGGCGGCAGCCCCAGCATTTT
>.|TRBJ2-7|TRBV10-3|.
CAISESGLSYEQYF
TGTGCCATCAGTGAGTCGGGGCTCTCCTACGAGCAGTACTTC
>.|TRBJ2-1|TRBV7-2|.
CASSLVSFEQFF
TGTGCCAGCAGCTTAGTCTCGTTTGAGCAGTTCTTC
>TRBD1|TRBJ1-4|TRBV5-6|.
CASSLGSLTGGEKLFF
TGTGCCAGCAGCTTGGGTTCCTTGACAGGGGGCGAAAAACTGTTTTTT
>.|TRBJ2-7|TRBV2|.
CASGVTRNYEQYF
TGTGCCAGCGGAGTGACGCGGAATTACGAGCAGTACTTC
>.|TRBJ2-7|TRBV5-1|.
CASSSSYEQYF
TGCGCCAGCAGCTCTTCCTACGAGCAGTACTTC
>TRBD1|TRBJ2-7|TRBV2|.
CASAGQGPYEQYF
TGTGCCAGCGCGGGACAGGGGCCCTACGAGCAGTACTTC
>TRBD2|TRBJ2-5|TRBV11-2|.
CASSWTLAGGPRETQYF
TGTGCCAGCAGCTGGACTTTGGCGGGAGGGCCAAGAGAGACCCAGTACTTC
>TRBD1|TRBJ2-7|TRBV2|.
CASDRDRGYYEQYF
TGTGCCAGCGACCGGGACAGGGGGTACTACGAGCAGTACTTC
>.|TRBJ1-6|TRBV11-2|once
CASSFVRNNSPLHF
TGTGCCAGCAGCTTTGTCAGGAATAATTCACCCCTCCACTTT
>.|TRBJ2-3|TRBV6-5|.
CASSYSEVSTDTQYF
TGTGCCAGCAGTTACTCGGAGGTTAGCACAGATACGCAGTATTTT
>TRBD2|TRBJ2-7|TRBV6-1|.
CATRGERWDEQYF
TGTGCCACTCGGGGGGAGCGGTGGGACGAGCAGTACTTC
>TRBD2|TRBJ2-1|TRBV4-2|once
CASSQDRGLAVGVEQFF
TGTGCCAGCAGCCAAGATCGGGGACTAGCGGTAGGTGTTGAGCAGTTCTTC
>TRBD2|TRBJ2-6|TRBV7-2|once
CASSFSGRVAGANVLTF
TGTGCCAGCAGCTTTAGCGGGAGAGTAGCTGGGGCCAACGTCCTGACTTTC
>.|TRBJ2-1|TRBV7-9|.
CASSPPLVAEQFF
TGTGCCAGCAGCCCACCGCTAGTGGCGGAGCAGTTCTTC
>.|TRBJ2-3|TRBV7-9|.
CASFRQLDTQYF
TGTGCCAGCTTCAGACAGCTAGATACGCAGTATTTT